The present T cell receptor beta chain was sequenced within a study of blood T cell repertoires in COVID-19 (dated by TCRdb to the early 2020s). Turning to the overall study: The collaborator samples originated in the United States, Italy and Spain and spanned the acute and convalescent phases of COVID-19. The repertoires were released in a freely available public database intended as a resource for research on the immune response to SARS-CoV-2. Deeply sampled blood TCRbeta repertoires from subjects exposed to, actively infected with, or recovered from COVID-19 were included in the dataset. Nearly every sample came with metadata listing a de-identified subject ID, COVID-19 status, age in years and sex. The prospective study material was composed of cDNA or gDNA derived from T cells, B-cell-depleted T cells, or PBMCs. Samples were obtained from the ongoing ImmuneRACE study (first 160 participants) and from 1,254 subjects provided by 6 global collaborators. Where HLA class I and class II types were available, the types were taken from metadata supplied by the sample provider, not from assay-based typing. General findings and caveats noted by the study authors: The quantity of clinical and demographic metadata differed by source and by participant and was supplied without curation.

Samples from volunteer blood donors who had recovered from COVID-19 were contributed by a second Seattle source. Whole blood was collected in K2EDTA tubes by collaborating institutions according to the institutions' own protocols. For TCRbeta analysis, collaborator samples were shipped as frozen whole blood, as isolated PBMCs, or as DNA extracted from either sample type. With regard to this clone: The antigen this receptor binds is unknown. Base qualities are not recorded, but no much larger clone differs from it by a single base.

TCRbeta CDR3 regions were amplified from genomic DNA by means of the immunoSEQ Assay, a bias-controlled multiplex PCR. The published analysis was carried out like this. Nucleated cell counts per sample were estimated from amplification of reference gene primers within the assay. To quantify the absolute abundance of each unique TCRbeta CDR3 rearrangement, sequence reads were collapsed and filtered. For each sample, productive Simpson clonality was calculated as the square root of Simpson's diversity index over productive rearrangements. TCRdb holds this immuneACCESS table with in-frame rearrangements only. Some clones are missing; in checked studies, unresolved V genes explain under half, and the rest has no known cause. V, J and clone size derive from that table, while D and trimming were established from the DNA sequence. Counted in this sample were 250,000 to 350,000 clones; approximately 86% of them appeared once. The ten largest clones take up around 2.1% of the sample.

The junction carries 13 bases between V and J, which are trimmed by 8 bases and 0 bases respectively. For CDR1 and CDR2, the germline V gene lists MDHEN and SYDVKM. The CDR3, cysteine through phenylalanine, is 14 amino acids long. Only CDR3 DNA is held: 42 bases, read in frame from base 1. This sequence originates from a woman aged 25-40 years who had recovered from COVID-19. Sequencing was carried out using peripheral blood. This receptor chain uses TRBV28 and TRBJ1-1; confidence is insufficient to name the D gene. The nucleotide sequence reads TGTGCCAGCGAAGGAGGAGCGCTGAACACTGAAGCTTTCTTT. It translates to CASEGGALNTEAFF.